This T cell receptor (beta chain) was captured in a study of Ad26.COV2.S vaccination and SARS-CoV-2 variants. Looking at the study overall: Enrollment placed the donor in the COV1001 Ad26.COV2.S trial arm. Intramuscularly, Ad26.COV2.S was given either once or twice, 56 days apart.

Described treatment: some 19 received Ad26.COV2.S at low or high dose, single or two shots; about 5 received placebo; per-sample allocation not given. Day 63 after the first vaccine or placebo injection was the time point for sampling. An Ad26 vector expressing Wuhan-strain SARS-CoV-2 spike constituted the vaccine. Germline-derived CDR1 and CDR2 are SNHLY and FYNNEI. This CDR3 comprises 16 residues. The V end was cut by 2 bases, the J end by 6 bases, with 19 bases between. Method: immunoSEQ multiplex PCR; TCRdb's copy keeps in-frame clones and lacks some. The table shows some 340,000 clones, with around 81% occurring only once.

This chain joins TRBV2 and TRBJ1-1; D might be TRBD1 (5 bases). The sequenced sample was peripheral blood, obtained in a trial of Ad26.COV2.S vaccine versus placebo. The clonotype comes from a person between 18 and 65 years old who received the Ad26.COV2.S COVID-19 vaccine or a placebo. CDR3 amino acids: CASSEREGQGGSEAFF. Written as DNA, the CDR3 is TGTGCCAGCAGTGAAAGAGAGGGTCAGGGAGGGTCTGAAGCTTTCTTT.